In this sample, the clone carrying this TCR beta chain turned up many times. TCRdb used MiXCR to reprocess the 5' RACE reads, holding one entry per CDR3 protein. The sample has nearly 30,000 distinct CDR3 sequences, approximately 5.4% seen once. The V end lost 2 bases, the J end lost 8 bases, and 12 bases lay between the germline ends. Germline loops: CDR1 MNHNY, CDR2 SVGAGI (reference sequence). The CDR3 sequence is 13 residues long. The data are from a study of early T cells in non-severe SARS-CoV-2 infection. The source is an adult who was a healthcare worker with PCR-confirmed SARS-CoV-2 infection or an uninfected control (not recorded which). The V and J genes are TRBV6-6 and TRBJ1-1, with D hard to call. The sample consisted of whole blood. CDR3 loop: CASSYEGLPEAFF. The DNA for the CDR3 is TGTGCCAGCAGTTACGAAGGATTACCAGAAGCTTTCTTT.